Listed below are T cell receptor beta chains from one sample, sequenced in a study of blood T cell repertoires in COVID-19. Assay used: immunoSEQ multiplex PCR; TCRdb lists only in-frame clones, some missing. The sample shows 150,000 to 200,000 clones, nearly 90% of them seen only once. Sequences were obtained from peripheral blood. These receptors originate from a man in his fifties with acute or convalescent COVID-19. Both conserved end residues are part of each CDR3. A D gene is named only where the DNA matches it firmly. Not all rows give a size; the values are once, few, many and, for expanded clones, a class.

v_call: TRBV5-4; d_call: NA; j_call: TRBJ2-2; clone_size: few; cdr3_aa: CASSFLNTGELFF; cdr3_nt: TGTGCCAGCAGCTTCCTGAACACCGGGGAGCTGTTTTTT
v_call: TRBV5-1; d_call: NA; j_call: TRBJ2-1; clone_size: NA; cdr3_aa: CASRHRVIAEQFF; cdr3_nt: TGCGCCAGCAGGCACAGGGTAATCGCTGAGCAGTTCTTC
v_call: TRBV7-2; d_call: NA; j_call: TRBJ1-1; clone_size: NA; cdr3_aa: CASSLNRFNTEAFF; cdr3_nt: TGTGCCAGCAGCTTAAACAGATTTAACACTGAAGCTTTCTTT
v_call: TRBV19; d_call: NA; j_call: TRBJ2-2; clone_size: NA; cdr3_aa: CASSVSRGSNTGELFF; cdr3_nt: TGTGCCAGTAGTGTCTCCCGGGGTTCGAACACCGGGGAGCTGTTTTTT
v_call: TRBV18; d_call: TRBD2; j_call: TRBJ2-1; clone_size: NA; cdr3_aa: CASSPQEVAGHSYNEQFF; cdr3_nt: TGTGCCAGCTCACCACAGGAGGTAGCGGGACACTCCTACAATGAGCAGTTCTTC
v_call: TRBV28; d_call: NA; j_call: TRBJ1-5; clone_size: NA; cdr3_aa: CASRNTGSNQPQHF; cdr3_nt: TGTGCCAGCAGAAATACAGGGAGCAATCAGCCCCAGCATTTT
v_call: TRBV10-2; d_call: NA; j_call: TRBJ1-4; clone_size: NA; cdr3_aa: CASFSGEKLFF; cdr3_nt: TGCGCCAGTTTCAGCGGAGAAAAACTGTTTTTT
v_call: TRBV30; d_call: TRBD1; j_call: TRBJ1-5; clone_size: once; cdr3_aa: CAWSVQRTGRGSNQPQHF; cdr3_nt: TGTGCCTGGAGTGTACAGCGGACAGGGCGAGGTAGCAATCAGCCCCAGCATTTT
v_call: TRBV5-1; d_call: TRBD2; j_call: TRBJ2-2; clone_size: NA; cdr3_aa: CASSLAGLAGGPNTGELFF; cdr3_nt: TGCGCCAGCAGCTTGGCGGGACTAGCGGGGGGCCCGAACACCGGGGAGCTGTTTTTT
v_call: TRBV28; d_call: NA; j_call: TRBJ1-5; clone_size: NA; cdr3_aa: CASTMEGGGNQPQHF; cdr3_nt: TGTGCCAGCACCATGGAGGGCGGGGGCAATCAGCCCCAGCATTTT
v_call: TRBV7-8; d_call: TRBD1; j_call: TRBJ2-1; clone_size: NA; cdr3_aa: CASSRDRGNEQFF; cdr3_nt: TGTGCCAGCAGCAGGGACAGGGGAAATGAGCAGTTCTTC
v_call: TRBV9; d_call: TRBD1; j_call: TRBJ2-2; clone_size: NA; cdr3_aa: CASSGRTGMNTGELFF; cdr3_nt: TGTGCCAGCAGCGGGCGGACAGGGATGAACACCGGGGAGCTGTTTTTT
v_call: TRBV27; d_call: NA; j_call: TRBJ1-3; clone_size: NA; cdr3_aa: CASSFSSGNTIYF; cdr3_nt: TGTGCCAGCAGTTTCAGTTCCGGAAACACCATATATTTT
v_call: TRBV5-1; d_call: TRBD1; j_call: TRBJ2-6; clone_size: NA; cdr3_aa: CASSLMGQSSGANVLTF; cdr3_nt: TGCGCCAGCAGCTTGATGGGACAGAGCTCTGGGGCCAACGTCCTGACTTTC
v_call: TRBV2; d_call: TRBD1; j_call: TRBJ1-1; clone_size: NA; cdr3_aa: CASRWDRDTEAFF; cdr3_nt: TGTGCCAGCAGGTGGGACAGGGACACTGAAGCTTTCTTT
v_call: TRBV20-1; d_call: NA; j_call: TRBJ1-1; clone_size: NA; cdr3_aa: CSASGETEAFF; cdr3_nt: TGCAGTGCTAGCGGTGAGACTGAAGCTTTCTTT
v_call: TRBV6-1; d_call: TRBD1; j_call: TRBJ2-1; clone_size: NA; cdr3_aa: CASSDEQGGSYNEQFF; cdr3_nt: TGTGCCAGCAGTGACGAACAGGGGGGCTCCTACAATGAGCAGTTCTTC
v_call: TRBV10-3; d_call: NA; j_call: TRBJ2-1; clone_size: NA; cdr3_aa: CAISSGLEDNEQFF; cdr3_nt: TGTGCCATCAGCAGTGGTTTAGAGGACAATGAGCAGTTCTTC
v_call: TRBV6-4; d_call: TRBD2; j_call: TRBJ2-5; clone_size: NA; cdr3_aa: CASSDRDRVRLAGGEETQYF; cdr3_nt: TGTGCCAGCAGTGACCGGGACAGGGTTCGACTAGCGGGAGGGGAGGAGACCCAGTACTTC
v_call: TRBV6-5; d_call: NA; j_call: TRBJ1-4; clone_size: NA; cdr3_aa: CASSYGGGSNEKLFF; cdr3_nt: TGTGCCAGCAGTTACGGGGGAGGGTCCAATGAAAAACTGTTTTTT
v_call: TRBV4-2; d_call: TRBD2; j_call: TRBJ2-2; clone_size: NA; cdr3_aa: CASSQGSGRDTGELFF; cdr3_nt: TGTGCCAGCAGCCAAGGTAGCGGGAGAGACACCGGGGAGCTGTTTTTT
v_call: TRBV28; d_call: TRBD2; j_call: TRBJ2-1; clone_size: NA; cdr3_aa: CASSLTSGRAGEQFF; cdr3_nt: TGTGCCAGCAGTCTAACTAGCGGGAGGGCCGGGGAGCAGTTCTTC
v_call: TRBV11-2; d_call: TRBD2; j_call: TRBJ2-1; clone_size: NA; cdr3_aa: CASSSTPGTSGSDEQFF; cdr3_nt: TGTGCCAGCAGCTCGACCCCCGGGACTAGCGGGAGCGATGAGCAGTTCTTC
v_call: TRBV4-3; d_call: TRBD2; j_call: TRBJ2-3; clone_size: NA; cdr3_aa: CASSQGLAGGRVLDTQYF; cdr3_nt: TGCGCCAGCAGCCAAGGACTAGCGGGGGGTCGAGTCTTAGATACGCAGTATTTT
v_call: TRBV19; d_call: NA; j_call: TRBJ1-1; clone_size: NA; cdr3_aa: CASSHFRENTEAFF; cdr3_nt: TGTGCCAGTAGTCATTTCCGGGAAAACACTGAAGCTTTCTTT
v_call: TRBV7-3; d_call: TRBD2; j_call: TRBJ2-2; clone_size: NA; cdr3_aa: CASSGYGTSGEHTGELFF; cdr3_nt: TGTGCCAGCAGCGGATACGGGACTAGCGGGGAGCACACCGGGGAGCTGTTTTTT
v_call: TRBV7-3; d_call: TRBD1; j_call: TRBJ2-5; clone_size: NA; cdr3_aa: CASSSDRQETQYF; cdr3_nt: TGTGCCAGCAGTTCGGACAGGCAAGAGACCCAGTACTTC
v_call: TRBV27; d_call: TRBD2; j_call: TRBJ2-1; clone_size: NA; cdr3_aa: CASSRTSGAYNEQFF; cdr3_nt: TGTGCCAGCAGTCGGACTAGCGGAGCCTACAATGAGCAGTTCTTC
v_call: TRBV10-3; d_call: TRBD1; j_call: TRBJ1-4; clone_size: NA; cdr3_aa: CAISNRGATNEKLFF; cdr3_nt: TGTGCCATCAGCAACAGGGGGGCAACTAATGAAAAACTGTTTTTT
v_call: TRBV9; d_call: TRBD1; j_call: TRBJ1-6; clone_size: once; cdr3_aa: CASSPRQGSDSPLHF; cdr3_nt: TGTGCCAGCAGCCCCCGACAGGGATCTGATTCACCCCTCCACTTT
v_call: TRBV27; d_call: TRBD2; j_call: TRBJ2-3; clone_size: NA; cdr3_aa: CASRPTSGRGTDTQYF; cdr3_nt: TGTGCCAGCAGACCGACTAGCGGGAGGGGAACAGATACGCAGTATTTT
v_call: TRBV6-5; d_call: NA; j_call: TRBJ2-7; clone_size: NA; cdr3_aa: CASSTSRGMGEQYF; cdr3_nt: TGTGCCAGCAGTACCTCCAGGGGAATGGGCGAGCAGTACTTC
v_call: TRBV5-8; d_call: NA; j_call: TRBJ2-2; clone_size: NA; cdr3_aa: CASSLYGSAGELFF; cdr3_nt: TGTGCCAGCAGCTTGTACGGGTCGGCCGGGGAGCTGTTTTTT
v_call: TRBV12-3/TRBV12-4; d_call: TRBD1; j_call: TRBJ1-1; clone_size: NA; cdr3_aa: CASNKQGPEAFF; cdr3_nt: TGTGCCAGCAACAAACAGGGGCCTGAAGCTTTCTTT
v_call: TRBV11-1; d_call: NA; j_call: TRBJ2-3; clone_size: NA; cdr3_aa: CASSFRDPDTQYF; cdr3_nt: TGTGCCAGCAGCTTCAGGGATCCAGATACGCAGTATTTT
v_call: TRBV7-6; d_call: TRBD2; j_call: TRBJ2-3; clone_size: NA; cdr3_aa: CASNPSGSDTDTQYF; cdr3_nt: TGTGCCAGCAACCCAAGCGGGAGTGACACAGATACGCAGTATTTT
v_call: TRBV6-1; d_call: TRBD1; j_call: TRBJ1-3; clone_size: NA; cdr3_aa: CASSEFFRGGTGRSGNTIYF; cdr3_nt: TGTGCCAGCAGTGAATTTTTCCGAGGGGGGACAGGACGCTCTGGAAACACCATATATTTT
v_call: TRBV7-6; d_call: NA; j_call: TRBJ1-3; clone_size: NA; cdr3_aa: CASSNSYSGNTIYF; cdr3_nt: TGTGCCAGCAGCAACAGTTACTCTGGAAACACCATATATTTT
v_call: TRBV9; d_call: NA; j_call: TRBJ2-1; clone_size: NA; cdr3_aa: CASSSLHEQFF; cdr3_nt: TGTGCCAGCAGCTCCCTCCATGAGCAGTTCTTC
v_call: TRBV29-1; d_call: NA; j_call: TRBJ1-2; clone_size: NA; cdr3_aa: CSVEKTEDVYGYTF; cdr3_nt: TGCAGCGTTGAGAAGACAGAGGATGTCTATGGCTACACCTTC